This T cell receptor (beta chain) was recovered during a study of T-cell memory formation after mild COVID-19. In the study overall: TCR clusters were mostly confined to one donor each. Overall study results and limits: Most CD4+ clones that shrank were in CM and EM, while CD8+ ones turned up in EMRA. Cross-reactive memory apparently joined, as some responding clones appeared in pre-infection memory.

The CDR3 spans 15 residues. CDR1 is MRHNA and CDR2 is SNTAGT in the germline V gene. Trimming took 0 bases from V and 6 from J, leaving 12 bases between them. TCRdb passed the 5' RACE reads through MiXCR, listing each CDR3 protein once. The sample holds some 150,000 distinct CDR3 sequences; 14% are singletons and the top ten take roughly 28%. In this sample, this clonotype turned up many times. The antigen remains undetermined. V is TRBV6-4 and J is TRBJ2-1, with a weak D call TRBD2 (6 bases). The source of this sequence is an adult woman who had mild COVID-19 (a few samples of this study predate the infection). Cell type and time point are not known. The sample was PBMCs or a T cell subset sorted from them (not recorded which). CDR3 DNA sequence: TGTGCCAGCAGTGACTCGGGGGGAGGACGCAATGAGCAGTTCTTC. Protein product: CASSDSGGGRNEQFF.